The clone carrying this T cell receptor (beta chain) has more than one count but fewer than ten. The antigen is undetermined. This CDR3 comprises 15 residues. Germline V gives CDR1 SGHTA, CDR2 FQGTGA. Trimming at V came to 1 base and at J to 7 bases, leaving 7 bases not matched to a gene. This record comes from a study of cytomegalovirus exposure and HLA in healthy donors. Whole-study findings and limits: Confirmation in vitro established that a few CMV-associated chains were specific for CMV antigens. The HLA-A and HLA-B alleles of most subjects were reportedly predicted accurately from TCR beta sequences. A likely sequencing artifact accounted for one observed cluster of highly shared sequence variants.

The PCR ran on 60 Vbeta and 13 Jbeta primers. Libraries were prepared by immunoSEQ multiplex PCR; TCRdb keeps only in-frame clonotypes and omits some of them. Here the sample spans approximately 130,000 clones, roughly four fifths being singletons. The source of this sequence is a man between 25 and 39 years old in good health and CMV-seronegative. What was sequenced was PBMCs. The genes are TRBV7-3 and TRBJ2-1; 7 positions agree with TRBD2. The CDR3 is CASSLNPRAGNEQFF. CDR3 bases: TGTGCCAGCAGCTTAAACCCCCGAGCGGGGAATGAGCAGTTCTTC.